These 8 T cell receptor beta chains were sequenced from one sample in a study of CD8 T cells in ankylosing spondylitis. Findings of the study overall: Ankylosing spondylitis blood appeared to carry a characteristic TCR beta motif of roughly 8 highly homologous variants.

Which antigens these TCRs recognize remains unknown. From the 5' RACE reads, TCRdb called clonotypes with MiXCR, one entry per CDR3 protein. The table records roughly 700,000 distinct CDR3 sequences, 15% to 20% of them present only once. The sequencing input was blood, either unsorted or a sorted T cell fraction (not recorded which). All receptors derive from a male donor with ankylosing spondylitis.

The gene calls are TRBV28 and TRBJ1-1; 7 nucleotides align to TRBD1. Unmatched junction bases numbered 8, after V lost 9 bases and J lost 1 base. Germline-derived CDR1 and CDR2 are MDHEN and SYDVKM. The CDR3 extends over 14 amino acids. CDR3 protein: CASNLGTANTEAFF. The CDR3 nucleotides are TGTGCCAGTAACCTGGGGACAGCGAACACTGAAGCTTTCTTT.

This clonotype appeared once. The chain recombines TRBV27 with TRBJ2-7; D gene unclear. The ends were cut back, 1 base at V and 3 bases at J, with 10 bases in the middle. The germline gives CDR1 MNHEY, CDR2 SMNVEV (reference sequence). This CDR3 contains 14 residues. CDR3 residues: CASSLYGPHYEQYF. CDR3 bases: TGTGCCAGCAGTTTATATGGGCCCCACTACGAGCAGTACTTC.

This clonotype came up a few times. CDR3 bases: TGCAGCGTTGATCAGGGAGGGGCCTACAATGAGCAGTTCTTC. It codes for CSVDQGGAYNEQFF. The V gene is TRBV29-1, the J gene TRBJ2-1; 7 bases agree with TRBD2. V dropped 3 bases and J dropped 2; count of bases not matched to a gene: 4. Germline V gene data show CDR1 as SQVTM and CDR2 as ANQGSEA. This CDR3 has 14 amino acids.

This sequence joins TRBV20-1 and TRBJ2-2, with 8 positions matching TRBD1. CDR3 length equals 13 residues. J lost 4 bases, V lost 7 bases, and 5 bases had no gene match. CDR1 DFQATT and CDR2 SNEGSKA come from the germline V gene (reference sequence). CDR3 in amino acids: CSVQTGATGELFF. CDR3 sequence (DNA): TGCAGTGTCCAGACAGGGGCCACCGGGGAGCTGTTTTTT.

CDR3 nucleotides: TGTGCCAGCAGCTTATATGCAACGGGCTCCTACGAGCAGTACTTC. This translates into CASSLYATGSYEQYF. The genes are TRBV11-1 and TRBJ2-7; D unresolved. The CDR3 runs 15 residues. Germline CDR1 is SGHAT and CDR2 is FQDESV (reference sequence). Trimming cost V 2 bases and J 0 bases, with 11 bases left between them. Full variable domain (remainder filled in from reference TRBV11-1 and TRBJ2-7): EAEVAQSPRYKITEKSQAVAFWCDPISGHATLYWYRQILGQGPELLVQFQDESVVDDSQLPKDRFSAERLKGVDSTLKIQPAELGDSAMYLCASSLYATGSYEQYFGPGTRLTVT.

The chain is built from TRBV5-1 and TRBJ1-1; TRBD1 agrees at 10 bases. The junction had 10 bases not matched to a gene; V was cut back by 0 bases and J by 11 bases. The length of the CDR3 is 15 residues. Germline assignment: CDR1 SGHRS and CDR2 YFSETQ. The CDR3: CASSLAGPGQGSAFF. The CDR3 DNA is TGCGCCAGCAGCTTGGCCGGTCCGGGACAGGGGTCGGCTTTCTTT.

The chain carries TRBV20-1 and TRBJ1-2; TRBD1 matches 7 bases. Germline CDR1 is DFQATT and CDR2 is SNEGSKA (reference sequence). Trimming removed 2 bases from V and 0 bases from J; junction bases left unmatched: 9. The CDR3 is 16 amino acids. CDR3 in amino acids: CSARSPLTGTNYGYTF. The CDR3, as DNA: TGCAGTGCTAGATCTCCATTGACAGGGACTAACTATGGCTACACCTTC.

This clonotype was detected only a few times. This chain links TRBV12-3 or TRBV12-4 with TRBJ2-3, with D possibly TRBD2 on 7 matching bases. The CDR3 extends over 14 amino acids. Between the trimmed V and J ends, which lost 1 base and 5 bases, there was a span of 10 bases. The CDR3 loop is CASSLGGGLDTQYF. The CDR3 bases are TGTGCCAGCAGTTTAGGGGGGGGCTTAGATACGCAGTATTTT.